The clone carrying this TCR beta chain was seen only once. Antigen specificity is unknown. The data derive from a study of T-cell reconstitution after alpha-beta-depleted transplantation in children. General study results and limits: Some patients owed their high day-60 TCRbeta diversity to surviving recipient T cells and thymic progenitors. Expanded graft clones, several hundred of them, were reportedly the source of alpha-beta T cells about two months after transplant. At one year after transplant, newly produced T cells mostly accounted for T-cell counts and diversity.

It was with unique molecular identifiers that the TCRbeta library was prepared. TCRdb independently ran MiXCR on the PCR reads; one entry per CDR3 protein. The sample has 280,000 or so distinct CDR3 sequences; approximately 10% are singletons. The CDR3 consists of 14 residues. Germline assignment: CDR1 SGHNT and CDR2 YENEEA. With V trimmed by 5 bases and J by 3 bases, 5 bases remained unmatched. The chain joins TRBV11-3 to TRBJ1-1; 8 nucleotides match TRBD1. This specimen consisted of peripheral blood, obtained 180 days after TCRalphabeta/CD19-depleted stem cell transplant. The TCR sequence derives from a male patient under 10 years old who had a stem cell transplant for chronic granulomatous disease, so the T cells may come from the graft donor. The CDR3 DNA reads TGTGCCAGCAGCCCCTCGGACAGGGACACTGAAGCTTTCTTT. Protein: CASSPSDRDTEAFF.